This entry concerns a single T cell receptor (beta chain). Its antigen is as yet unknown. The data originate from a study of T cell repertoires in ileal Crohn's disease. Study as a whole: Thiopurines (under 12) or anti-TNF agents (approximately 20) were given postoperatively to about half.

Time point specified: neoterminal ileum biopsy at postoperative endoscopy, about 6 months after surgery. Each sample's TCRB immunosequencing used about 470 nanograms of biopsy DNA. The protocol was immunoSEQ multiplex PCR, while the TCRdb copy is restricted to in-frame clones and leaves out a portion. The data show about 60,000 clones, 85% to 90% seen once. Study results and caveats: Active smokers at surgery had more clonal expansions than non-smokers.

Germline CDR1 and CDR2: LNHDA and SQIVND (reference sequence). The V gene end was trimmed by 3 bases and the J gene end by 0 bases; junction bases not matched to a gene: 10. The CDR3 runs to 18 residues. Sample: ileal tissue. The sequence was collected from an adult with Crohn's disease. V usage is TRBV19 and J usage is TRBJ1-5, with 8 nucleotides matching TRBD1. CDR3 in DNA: TGTGCCAGTAGTATTCAGACAGGGGCCCCCCCTAGCAATCAGCCCCAGCATTTT. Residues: CASSIQTGAPPSNQPQHF.